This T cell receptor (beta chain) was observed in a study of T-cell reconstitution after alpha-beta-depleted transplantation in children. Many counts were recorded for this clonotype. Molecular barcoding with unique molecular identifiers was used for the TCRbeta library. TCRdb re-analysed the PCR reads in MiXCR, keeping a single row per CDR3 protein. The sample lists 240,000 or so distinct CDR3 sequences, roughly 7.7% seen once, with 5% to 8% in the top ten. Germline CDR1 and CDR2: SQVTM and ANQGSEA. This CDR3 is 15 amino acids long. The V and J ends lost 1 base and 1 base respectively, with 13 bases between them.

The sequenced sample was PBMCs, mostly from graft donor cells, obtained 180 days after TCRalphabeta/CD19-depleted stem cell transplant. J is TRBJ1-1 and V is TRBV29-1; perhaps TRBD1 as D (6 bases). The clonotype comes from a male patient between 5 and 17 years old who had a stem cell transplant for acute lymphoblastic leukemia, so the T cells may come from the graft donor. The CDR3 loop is CSVEVQGQANTEAFF. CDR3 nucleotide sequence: TGCAGCGTTGAAGTCCAGGGGCAGGCGAACACTGAAGCTTTCTTT.